The 23 T cell receptor beta chains below were found in one sample sequenced in a study of identical twins. TCRdb recomputed calls from the 5' RACE reads with MiXCR, one row per CDR3 protein. The sample includes more than 600,000 distinct CDR3 sequences, 18% of them seen just once. These data were also filed under a second study, of T cells expressing NK-cell markers.

Sequencing was performed on PBMCs. The receptors were sampled from a woman in her late teens or twenties in good health.

The chain combines TRBV20-1 with TRBJ2-5; 9 positions match TRBD1. The CDR3 spans 14 residues. After removal of 6 bases from V and 6 bases from J, the junction contained 11 bases not matched to a gene. Germline V gene lookup returns CDR1 DFQATT and CDR2 SNEGSKA (reference sequence). Here the CDR3 DNA reads TGCAGTGCCACTCCTGACAGGGGGAAACAGACCCAGTACTTC. Its translation is CSATPDRGKQTQYF.

This clonotype was observed a handful of times. The V gene is TRBV5-6, the J gene TRBJ2-2; 10 positions agree with TRBD2. The CDR3 runs 16 residues. After removal of 4 bases from V and 1 base from J, the junction contained 4 bases not matched to a gene. Germline V gives CDR1 SGHDT, CDR2 YYEEEE. The CDR3 coding sequence is TGTGCCAGCAGCCCGGGACTAGCGATGAACACCGGGGAGCTGTTTTTT. It yields the protein CASSPGLAMNTGELFF.

The table lists this clonotype with many counts. This chain links TRBV5-5 with TRBJ2-1; D gene uncertain. V lost 0 bases and J lost 15, with 13 bases in between. Germline values: CDR1 SGHKS, CDR2 YYEKEE (reference sequence). This CDR3 has 12 amino acids. Here the CDR3 DNA reads TGTGCCAGCAGCTTGGTAGGGCAGCCCGCGTTCTTC. Translating it yields CASSLVGQPAFF.

This clonotype was seen only a few times. The chain is built from TRBV29-1 and TRBJ1-2, with a weak D call TRBD1 (5 bases). CDR1 and CDR2 from the germline V gene are SQVTM and ANQGSEA. The ends were cut back, 8 bases at V and 4 bases at J, with 17 bases in the middle. The CDR3 loop spans 13 amino acids. CDR3 nucleotides: TGCAGCTCCTGGATGGGACGGAGCTATGGCTACACCTTC. Translating gives CSSWMGRSYGYTF.

A single count supports this clonotype. The rearrangement joins TRBV27 to TRBJ2-7, with D unresolved. Trimming stripped 8 bases from V and 6 bases from J, with 11 bases between. Germline values: CDR1 MNHEY, CDR2 SMNVEV (reference sequence). The CDR3 is 11 amino acids. The CDR3 reads CASAGGTEQYF. In nucleotides, the CDR3 is TGTGCCAGCGCCGGTGGAACCGAGCAGTACTTC.

This clonotype has a handful of counts. The chain is built from TRBV12-3 or TRBV12-4 and TRBJ1-2; weak D call: TRBD1 (5 bases). The CDR3 is 14 amino acids. Trimming took 5 bases from V and 4 from J, leaving 14 bases between them. The chain's CDR3 is CASSDRDGGYGYTF. Here the CDR3 DNA reads TGTGCCAGCAGTGACCGGGACGGCGGCTATGGCTACACCTTC.

This clonotype has a handful of counts. The rearrangement uses TRBV20-1 and TRBJ2-5; TRBD1 or TRBD2 may be the D gene (6 bases each). Germline V gene data show CDR1 as DFQATT and CDR2 as SNEGSKA (reference sequence). V dropped 0 bases and J dropped 7 bases, with 15 bases sitting between them. This CDR3 is 14 amino acids long. Here the CDR3 DNA reads TGCAGTGCTAGAGATCCAGCGGAGGGGGGGACCCAGTACTTC. Translating gives CSARDPAEGGTQYF.

This clonotype was found a few times. The chain has TRBV12-3 or TRBV12-4 and TRBJ1-5, with TRBD1 identical over 11 bases. CDR3 length: 17 amino acids. J gave up 0 bases and V 5 bases, and 6 bases lay outside the gene matches. The CDR3 loop is CASSPRTGGDSNQPQHF. CDR3 DNA: TGTGCCAGCAGTCCTCGGACAGGGGGCGATAGCAATCAGCCCCAGCATTTT.

This clonotype was counted a few times. This chain links TRBV5-1 with TRBJ2-5, with D perhaps TRBD2 (5 bases). V was pared by 1 base and J by 5 bases, with 9 bases between. CDR1 is SGHRS and CDR2 is YFSETQ in the germline V gene. CDR3 length: 13 amino acids. The CDR3 protein is CASSLSPGETQYF. The CDR3 DNA reads as TGCGCCAGCAGCTTGTCGCCGGGGGAGACCCAGTACTTC.

J is TRBJ2-7 and V is TRBV30; TRBD1 matches at 7 bases. CDR3 size: 12 residues. The germline CDR1 and CDR2 sequences are GTSNPN and SVGIG (reference sequence). With V trimmed by 3 bases and J by 3 bases, 2 bases remained unmatched. The CDR3 sequence: CAWRTGIYEQYF. CDR3 nucleotides: TGTGCCTGGAGGACAGGGATCTACGAGCAGTACTTC. The complete variable domain, with remaining parts taken from reference TRBV30 and TRBJ2-7, reads SQTIHQWPATLVQPVGSPLSLECTVEGTSNPNLYWYRQAAGRGLQLLFYSVGIGQISSEVPQNLSASRPQDRQFILSSKKLLLSDSGFYLCAWRTGIYEQYFGPGTRLTVT.

This clonotype was recorded a few times. The rearrangement joins TRBV15 to TRBJ2-1; weak D call: TRBD2 (6 bases). CDR3 length: 18 residues. V lost 0 bases and J lost 1, with 16 bases in between. Germline loops: CDR1 LNHNV, CDR2 YYDKDF (reference sequence). CDR3 sequence reads: CATSRDRGRGRSYNEQFF. Written as DNA, the CDR3 is TGTGCCACCAGCAGAGATCGTGGAAGAGGGAGGTCCTACAATGAGCAGTTCTTC. The full variable domain, in which reference TRBV15 and TRBJ2-1 provide the parts outside the CDR3, is DAMVIQNPRYQVTQFGKPVTLSCSQTLNHNVMYWYQQKSSQAPKLLFHYYDKDFNNEADTPDNFQSRRPNTSFCFLDIRSPGLGDTAMYLCATSRDRGRGRSYNEQFFGPGTRLTVL.

This clonotype has a handful of counts. The chain uses TRBV3-1 and TRBJ2-3, with D maybe TRBD1 (6 bases). V was pared by 6 bases and J by 1 base, with 11 bases between. In germline, CDR1 is LGHDT, CDR2 YNNKEL (reference sequence). The CDR3 loop spans 14 amino acids. The CDR3 loop reads CASSRRQGTDTQYF. The DNA for the CDR3 is TGTGCCAGCAGTCGACGACAGGGCACAGATACGCAGTATTTT.

This clonotype was seen a few times. This sequence joins TRBV20-1 and TRBJ2-7, with 7 bases fitting TRBD2. CDR1 is DFQATT and CDR2 is SNEGSKA in the germline V gene (reference sequence). The CDR3 loop spans 14 amino acids. V shed 6 bases and J 2 bases; nucleotides not matched to a gene: 10. DNA of the CDR3: TGCAGTGCCAGCCTAGCGGAGAATCCCTACGAGCAGTACTTC. It yields the protein CSASLAENPYEQYF.

This clonotype was seen ten or more times. This chain joins TRBV12-3 or TRBV12-4 and TRBJ2-5; either TRBD1 or TRBD2 may supply D (5 bases each). V lost 5 bases to trimming and J lost 5 bases, with 12 bases between them. This CDR3 region has 13 residues. CDR3 DNA: TGTGCCAGCAGTCTCCTGAGGGGCGAGACCCAGTACTTC. Amino acids: CASSLLRGETQYF.

This chain uses TRBV9 with TRBJ2-5; a weak D match, TRBD2 (6 bases). The germline V gene encodes CDR1 SGDLS and CDR2 YYNGEE. The CDR3 totals 16 residues. V was cut by 4 bases and J by 1 base, with 17 bases left in between. In nucleotides, the CDR3 is TGTGCCAGCAGCACAGGAGGGGCAGGGTTCCAAGAGACCCAGTACTTC. Translation: CASSTGGAGFQETQYF.

Only a few counts were recorded for this clonotype. J is TRBJ2-3 and V is TRBV7-9, with 9 bases that match TRBD1. This CDR3 is built from 15 residues. V dropped 6 bases and J dropped 2; count of bases not matched to a gene: 6. Looked up from germline, CDR1 is SEHNR and CDR2 is FQNEAQ (reference sequence). CDR3 sequence: CASSLDRGNTDTQYF. The DNA of the CDR3 is TGTGCCAGCAGTTTGGACAGGGGAAACACAGATACGCAGTATTTT.

The table lists this clonotype with a few counts. The chain links TRBV20-1 to TRBJ1-1; the D gene is possibly TRBD1 (6 bases). Trimming removed 0 bases from V and 4 bases from J, with 9 bases in between. Per the germline V gene, CDR1 is DFQATT and CDR2 is SNEGSKA (reference sequence). This CDR3 spans 13 amino acids. This CDR3 is CSARDTGFTEAFF. The CDR3 bases are TGCAGTGCTAGAGATACAGGGTTCACTGAAGCTTTCTTT.

The V call is TRBV2, the J call TRBJ2-3; D remains unclear. The CDR3 is 12 residues long. CDR1 and CDR2 (germline): SNHLY, FYNNEI. V lost 4 bases and J lost 6, with 8 bases in between. This CDR3 is CASSGIGDTQYF. The CDR3 nucleotides read TGTGCCAGCAGTGGAATCGGGGATACGCAGTATTTT.

The V and J genes are TRBV14 and TRBJ2-5, with D maybe TRBD2 (5 bases). The CDR3 has 16 residues. V lost 4 bases and J lost 1, with 16 bases in between. CDR1 is SGHDN and CDR2 is FVKESK in the germline V gene. The CDR3 protein is CASSLLEFPRQETQYF. The CDR3 nucleotides read TGTGCCAGCAGCCTACTAGAGTTTCCCCGCCAAGAGACCCAGTACTTC.

V gene TRBV20-1 combines with J gene TRBJ2-6; 11 nucleotides align to TRBD1. This CDR3 has 17 amino acids. CDR1 and CDR2 (germline): DFQATT, SNEGSKA (reference sequence). V shed 3 bases, J shed 0 bases, and the junction held 4 bases outside the gene matches. CDR3 coding DNA: TGCAGTGCTAGGGACAGGGGGCCTAACTCTGGGGCCAACGTCCTGACTTTC. It specifies CSARDRGPNSGANVLTF.

The J gene is TRBJ2-2, the V gene TRBV6-1; D uncertain. This CDR3 region has 13 residues. From germline, CDR1 is MNHNS and CDR2 SASEGT. The V gene lost 6 bases and the J gene lost 5 bases, with 10 bases spanning the gap. The CDR3 DNA reads as TGTGCCAGCAGGTGGTCAACTACCGGGGAGCTGTTTTTT. Residues: CASRWSTTGELFF.

This clonotype was seen a handful of times. V and J are TRBV29-1 and TRBJ2-7; TRBD1 agrees at 8 bases. Germline values: CDR1 SQVTM, CDR2 ANQGSEA. Germline trimming cut 6 bases from V and 1 base from J; bases unmatched to any gene: 5. CDR3 length equals 13 residues. The CDR3 sequence is CSVGQGGSYEQYF. The CDR3 DNA reads as TGCAGCGTCGGACAGGGCGGGTCCTACGAGCAGTACTTC.

This clonotype was seen only a few times. This chain links TRBV12-3 or TRBV12-4 with TRBJ2-3; TRBD1 matches 10 bases. The V and J ends lost 5 bases and 2 bases, in that order; junction bases with no gene match: 7. The CDR3 runs to 16 residues. CDR3 nucleotide sequence: TGTGCCAGCAGTCCCCTGACAGGGGGCCCCACAGATACGCAGTATTTT. It codes for CASSPLTGGPTDTQYF.